This T cell receptor (beta chain) is drawn from a study of technical replicates of blood from a few donors. Germline V lookup: CDR1 SNHLY, CDR2 FYNNEI. The trim removed 6 bases at V and 1 base at J, leaving 8 bases unmatched. CDR3 size: 16 residues. Profiling relied on immunoSEQ multiplex PCR, and the TCRdb table lists in-frame clones only, not all of them. Counted here are 65,000 to 80,000 clones, under 99% occurring once; the ten biggest clones make up approximately 0.2%. The TCR comes from a human donor in good health. The chain employs TRBV2 and TRBJ2-1; 8 bases line up with TRBD2. Source material: T cells isolated from PBMCs. The CDR3 coding sequence is TGTGCCAGCAGAGAACCAGCGGGAGTGTCCTACAATGAGCAGTTCTTC. Its translation: CASREPAGVSYNEQFF.